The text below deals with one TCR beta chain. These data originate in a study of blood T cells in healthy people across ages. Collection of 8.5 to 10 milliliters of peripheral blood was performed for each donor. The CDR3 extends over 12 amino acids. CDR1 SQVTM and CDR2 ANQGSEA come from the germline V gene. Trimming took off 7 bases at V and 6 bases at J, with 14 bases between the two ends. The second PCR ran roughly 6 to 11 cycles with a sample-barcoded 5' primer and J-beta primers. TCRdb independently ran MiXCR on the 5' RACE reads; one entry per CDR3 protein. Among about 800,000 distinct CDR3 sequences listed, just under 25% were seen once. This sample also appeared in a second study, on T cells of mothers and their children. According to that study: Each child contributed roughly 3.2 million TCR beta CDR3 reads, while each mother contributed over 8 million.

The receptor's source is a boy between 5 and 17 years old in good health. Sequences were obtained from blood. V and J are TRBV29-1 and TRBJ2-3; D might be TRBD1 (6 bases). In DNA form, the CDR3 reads TGCAGCGAATACAGGGATTCGGATACGCAGTATTTT. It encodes CSEYRDSDTQYF.